The 21 T cell receptor beta chains reported below all come from one sample, sequenced in a study of blood T cell repertoires in COVID-19. Clones were read by immunoSEQ multiplex PCR, and TCRdb kept only the in-frame ones, dropping some. The sample lists more than 400,000 clones, about nine tenths seen once, with 0.65% to 0.9% in the top ten. Sequences were obtained from PBMCs or T cells enriched from blood (not recorded which). All receptors derive from a woman aged 18-35 years who had recovered from COVID-19.

The chain joins TRBV5-5 to TRBJ2-7, with D perhaps matching TRBD2 (6 bases). Germline lookup yields CDR1 SGHKS and CDR2 YYEKEE (reference sequence). The CDR3 extends over 15 amino acids. The germline V and J ends were trimmed by 2 bases and 3 bases, with 15 bases remaining between them. CDR3 in amino acids: CASSFDAGPGYEQYF. CDR3 nucleotides: TGTGCCAGCAGCTTCGACGCGGGGCCGGGCTACGAGCAGTACTTC.

The chain couples TRBV6-5 to TRBJ1-1; D is ambiguous. Deletions cut 4 bases from V and 3 bases from J, with 9 bases between. CDR3 length: 13 residues. Germline V gene sequence: CDR1 MNHEY, CDR2 SVGAGI. In DNA, the CDR3 is TGTGCCAGCAGTTCCGGGATCCACACTGAAGCTTTCTTT. As protein: CASSSGIHTEAFF.

V and J are TRBV7-9 and TRBJ1-1; maybe TRBD1 (6 bases). CDR1 and CDR2 (germline): SEHNR, FQNEAQ (reference sequence). The CDR3 loop spans 13 amino acids. Trimming pared 8 bases from V and 4 bases from J, leaving 14 bases between. CDR3 nucleotides: TGTGCCAGCGGCCGACGGGGGGCCACTGAAGCTTTCTTT. Translation: CASGRRGATEAFF.

The genes are TRBV2 and TRBJ2-1; D gene uncertain. The length of the CDR3 is 11 residues. CDR1 is SNHLY, CDR2 FYNNEI, per germline. The V and J ends lost 6 bases and 8 bases respectively, with 8 bases between them. The CDR3 loop reads CASRRVYEQFF. The CDR3 nucleotides are TGTGCCAGCAGGCGAGTCTATGAGCAGTTCTTC.

The rearrangement links TRBV19 to TRBJ2-5; 8 bases are shared with TRBD1. The CDR3 runs to 16 residues. V dropped 5 bases and J dropped 1; count of bases not matched to a gene: 9. CDR1 and CDR2 from the germline V gene are LNHDA and SQIVND (reference sequence). CDR3 loop: CASSPDLTGAQETQYF. The CDR3 DNA is TGTGCCAGTAGTCCAGACTTGACAGGGGCCCAAGAGACCCAGTACTTC.

The chain carries TRBV23-1 and TRBJ1-5, with D unresolved. TRBV23-1 is designated an ORF whose function remains uncertain. V dropped 4 bases and J dropped 6 bases, with 13 bases sitting between them. The CDR3 runs to 14 residues. DNA for the CDR3: TGCGCCAGCAGTCCTAGAACCCGTGGTCAGCCCCAGCATTTT. This codes for CASSPRTRGQPQHF.

The gene calls are TRBV12-3 or TRBV12-4 and TRBJ1-1, with D hard to call. V lost 6 bases to trimming and J lost 0 bases, with 5 bases between them. The CDR3 is 12 residues long. The CDR3 loop reads CASSPLNTEAFF. CDR3 sequence (DNA): TGTGCCAGCAGCCCATTGAACACTGAAGCTTTCTTT.

This chain links TRBV28 with TRBJ1-2; 8 bases align to TRBD1. The CDR3 is 15 residues long. The junction had 13 bases not matched to a gene; V was cut back by 5 bases and J by 8 bases. Germline V lookup: CDR1 MDHEN, CDR2 SYDVKM. CDR3 protein: CASSPPGQVLEGYTF. The CDR3 region has the DNA TGTGCCAGCAGTCCCCCGGGACAGGTTTTAGAGGGCTACACCTTC.

V and J are TRBV6-5 and TRBJ2-3; D is perhaps TRBD2 (6 bases). Germline values: CDR1 MNHEY, CDR2 SVGAGI. Trimming took off 0 bases at V and 4 bases at J, with 11 bases between the two ends. There are 15 residues in the CDR3. This chain's CDR3 is CASSYSSGVPDTQYF. The CDR3 DNA is TGTGCCAGCAGTTACTCCTCGGGGGTTCCAGATACGCAGTATTTT.

J is TRBJ1-5 and V is TRBV4-1, with 11 nucleotides matching TRBD1. V gave up 4 bases and J gave up 7 bases; unmatched junction bases: 9. Germline V gene data show CDR1 as MGHRA and CDR2 as YSYEKL. The CDR3 has 16 amino acids. CDR3: CASSRKGQGAGQPQHF. The CDR3 DNA reads as TGCGCCAGCAGCCGCAAAGGACAGGGGGCTGGACAGCCCCAGCATTTT.

This chain links TRBV5-4 with TRBJ2-2, with 11 bases identical to TRBD2. V lost 5 bases to trimming and J lost 6 bases; unmatched junction nucleotides: 6. Germline values: CDR1 SGHNT, CDR2 YYREEE (reference sequence). The CDR3 is made up of 15 amino acids. The CDR3: CASSFTSGGPGELFF. CDR3 DNA: TGTGCCAGCAGTTTTACTAGCGGGGGCCCCGGGGAGCTGTTTTTT.

This clone was counted a few times. The rearrangement links TRBV7-9 to TRBJ1-2; maybe TRBD1 (5 bases). Germline-derived CDR1 and CDR2 are SEHNR and FQNEAQ (reference sequence). The germline V and J ends were trimmed by 4 bases and 4 bases, with 10 bases remaining between them. CDR3 length equals 13 residues. CDR3 in amino acids: CASSSTAPYGYTF. The CDR3 bases are TGTGCCAGCAGCTCGACAGCCCCCTATGGCTACACCTTC.

The genes are TRBV3-1 (or the pseudogene TRBV3-2) and TRBJ2-1, with a tentative D call TRBD1 (7 bases). The V and J ends lost 1 base and 5 bases respectively, with 21 bases between them. The CDR3 has 18 amino acids. Germline CDR1 and CDR2: LGHDT and YNNKEL (reference sequence). CDR3 amino acids: CASSQVGSYRGGHNEQFF. The CDR3 DNA sequence: TGTGCCAGCAGCCAAGTCGGGTCCTACAGGGGAGGCCACAATGAGCAGTTCTTC.

V gene TRBV28 combines with J gene TRBJ1-2; 7 bases are shared with TRBD1. V lost 6 bases, J lost 8 bases, and 6 bases stayed unmatched. CDR3 length equals 12 residues. Germline values: CDR1 MDHEN, CDR2 SYDVKM. The CDR3 bases are TGTGCCAGCAGGGTAGACAGGGAAGGCTACACCTTC. Amino acids: CASRVDREGYTF.

The V call is TRBV4-2, the J call TRBJ2-7; D gene uncertain. The CDR3 is made up of 14 amino acids. V lost 0 bases, J lost 3 bases, and 9 bases lay in between. Germline lookup yields CDR1 LGHNA and CDR2 YNFKEQ. The CDR3 DNA sequence: TGTGCCAGCAGCCAAGATCGTCCAGGCTACGAGCAGTACTTC. This gives the protein CASSQDRPGYEQYF.

The chain couples TRBV24-1 to TRBJ2-5; TRBD1 matches 9 bases. The CDR3 is made up of 15 amino acids. The ends lost 5 bases at V and 5 bases at J; junction bases unmatched: 8. Germline V gene lookup returns CDR1 KGHDR and CDR2 SFDVKD. The CDR3 sequence is CATSGVQGAGETQYF. CDR3 in DNA: TGTGCCACCAGTGGCGTACAGGGGGCAGGGGAGACCCAGTACTTC.

The chain carries TRBV18 and TRBJ2-3; no reliable D call. CDR3 size: 15 residues. With 6 bases removed from V and 2 bases from J, the gap between germline ends came to 15 bases. Germline CDR1 KGHSH, CDR2 LQKENI. CDR3 nucleotide sequence: TGTGCCAGCTCGCAGCTGGGTGGGCCCACAGATACGCAGTATTTT. It specifies CASSQLGGPTDTQYF. The whole variable domain, filled in from reference TRBV18 and TRBJ2-3, reads NAGVMQNPRHLVRRRGQEARLRCSPMKGHSHVYWYRQLPEEGLKFMVYLQKENIIDESGMPKERFSAEFPKEGPSILRIQQVVRGDSAAYFCASSQLGGPTDTQYFGPGTRLTVL.

This clone was detected once. A junction end diverges from the germline sequence, so it may reflect a read error. V and J are TRBV12-3 or TRBV12-4 and TRBJ1-5; TRBD1 matches 7 bases. There are 11 residues in the CDR3. The CDR3 loop reads CASSAGGWKDF. The CDR3 DNA follows: TGTGCCAGCAGTGCAGGGGGTTGGAAGGATTTT.

V usage is TRBV19 and J usage is TRBJ1-4, with D perhaps matching TRBD1 (6 bases). The germline V gene has CDR1 LNHDA and CDR2 SQIVND (reference sequence). CDR3 length: 16 amino acids. Trimming left V 5 bases short and J 4 bases short, with 17 bases between. CDR3 bases: TGTGCCAGTAGTTCCACGACAGGAGGTGGTAATGAAAAACTGTTTTTT. Protein: CASSSTTGGGNEKLFF.

J is TRBJ2-7 and V is TRBV5-1; D possibly corresponds to TRBD1 (6 bases). Trimming cost V 2 bases and J 5 bases, with 11 bases left between them. The CDR3 length is 13 residues. CDR1 is SGHRS and CDR2 is YFSETQ in the germline V gene. For the CDR3, the DNA is TGCGCCAGCAGCTTTTCAGGGGTCCACGAGCAGTACTTC. Amino acid sequence: CASSFSGVHEQYF. Full variable domain (missing parts from reference TRBV5-1 and TRBJ2-7): KAGVTQTPRYLIKTRGQQVTLSCSPISGHRSVSWYQQTPGQGLQFLFEYFSETQRNKGNFPGRFSGRQFSNSRSEMNVSTLELGDSALYLCASSFSGVHEQYFGPGTRLTVT.

This chain joins TRBV3-1 (or the pseudogene TRBV3-2) and TRBJ2-3; D uncertain. V was clipped by 0 bases and J by 6 bases, with 4 bases between them. CDR1 LGHDT and CDR2 YNNKEL come from the germline V gene (reference sequence). The CDR3 has 12 residues. The CDR3 is CASSQDMDTQYF. CDR3 sequence (DNA): TGTGCCAGCAGCCAAGACATGGATACGCAGTATTTT.